Listed here is a single T cell receptor (beta chain). This sample stems from a study of cytomegalovirus exposure and HLA in healthy donors. Overall study: From about 200 million T cells, an earlier analysis saw 90 million to 130 million unique TCR beta sequences.

The PCR contained 60 Vbeta and 13 Jbeta primers. Some clones are missing from TCRdb's copy, which holds only in-frame ones; the method was immunoSEQ multiplex PCR. The table has some 180,000 clones, more than 65% seen once; the top ten hold 2% to 2.5%. Per the germline V gene, CDR1 is SGHNT and CDR2 is YENEEA. CDR3 length equals 17 residues. The V segment lost 4 bases and the J segment 5 bases; nucleotides outside the gene matches: 12. This rearrangement joins TRBV11-3 to TRBJ1-2, with TRBD1 matching over 11 bases. The sequence came from a woman between 25 and 40 years old in good health and CMV-seropositive. Sample: PBMCs. This chain's CDR3 is CASSYPPGQGAVYGYTF. In nucleotides, the CDR3 is TGTGCCAGCAGCTACCCTCCTGGACAGGGGGCAGTGTATGGCTACACCTTC.